The clone carrying this T cell receptor beta chain was observed a handful of times. The target antigen is unknown. The junction and the germline gene differ at one end; a read error may be behind it. CD4+ cells of the naive, central memory, regulatory and stem cell-like memory types were sorted via CD45RO/CCR7/CD25/CD127/CD95/CD27. Germline loops: CDR1 SGDLS, CDR2 YYNGEE. The CDR3 consists of 15 residues. The data are from a study of beta chain features in type 1 diabetes. Broader study findings: Moderately but significantly shorter TCRB CDR3s were found in Type 1 diabetes patients in all four CD4+ subsets.

Isolated RNA was reverse transcribed in full, so expressed TCRB transcripts were sequenced. The method was immunoSEQ multiplex PCR; TCRdb's version includes in-frame clones alone and lacks a portion of them. The table shows about 660,000 clones, with around 15% occurring only once. This receptor was taken from a man aged 18-30 years with type 1 diabetes. The rearrangement joins TRBV9 to TRBJ2-1; tentatively, D is TRBD1 or TRBD2 (5 bases each). The sequenced sample was naive CD4+ T cells from blood. The CDR3 reads CASSVGGTSNNEQFF. DNA of the CDR3: TGTGCCAGCAGCGTAGGGGGGACCTCCAACAATGAGCAGTTCTTC. The full variable domain, rest sourced from reference TRBV9 and TRBJ2-1, is DSGVTQTPKHLITATGQRVTLRCSPRSGDLSVYWYQQSLDQGLQFLIQYYNGEERAKGNILERFSAQQFPDLHSELNLSSLELGDSALYFCASSVGGTSNNEQFFGPGTRLTVL.